The 14 T cell receptor beta chains presented below share a single source sample, sequenced in a study of T cell changes during pregnancy in multiple sclerosis. TCRdb keeps only in-frame clones here, not all; method: immunoSEQ multiplex PCR. The sample lists roughly 80,000 clones, about 91% occurring once. The sequences come from peripheral blood, collected before pregnancy. These receptors came from a female donor with multiple sclerosis, enrolled in a pregnancy study.

This chain uses TRBV6-5 with TRBJ1-5; tentative D call: TRBD1 (6 bases). There are 15 residues in the CDR3. The germline CDR1 and CDR2 sequences are MNHEY and SVGAGI. With 7 bases removed from V and 4 bases from J, the gap between germline ends came to 17 bases. CDR3 region: CASKNRVTGNQPQHF. For the CDR3, the DNA is TGTGCCAGCAAAAACAGGGTTACGGGAAATCAGCCCCAGCATTTT.

The genes are TRBV9 and TRBJ2-1, with 8 bases matching TRBD2. Trimming removed 2 bases from V and 7 bases from J; junction bases left unmatched: 5. The CDR3 sequence is 14 residues long. Germline values: CDR1 SGDLS, CDR2 YYNGEE. The CDR3 is CASSVGGVFNEQFF. CDR3 sequence (DNA): TGTGCCAGCAGCGTCGGGGGGGTTTTTAATGAGCAGTTCTTC.

V and J are TRBV6-6 and TRBJ2-7; D is undetermined. Between the trimmed V and J ends, which lost 8 bases and 0 bases, there was a span of 20 bases. Germline V gene sequence: CDR1 MNHNY, CDR2 SVGAGI (reference sequence). The CDR3 extends over 16 amino acids. DNA for the CDR3: TGTGCCAGCCGAAAAAACACCTTTCCAAGCTCCTACGAGCAGTACTTC. This translates into CASRKNTFPSSYEQYF.

The chain carries TRBV11-2 and TRBJ1-4, with TRBD1 matching over 8 bases. Germline CDR1 is SGHAT and CDR2 is FQNNGV. V gave up 5 bases and J gave up 10 bases; unmatched junction bases: 9. The CDR3 runs to 14 residues. The CDR3 region is CASSPDRGDGKLFF. CDR3 nucleotides: TGTGCCAGCAGCCCAGACAGGGGAGACGGAAAACTGTTTTTT.

This chain links TRBV6-1 with TRBJ2-5; D not resolved. The germline V and J ends were trimmed by 2 bases and 5 bases, with 18 bases remaining between them. The CDR3 contains 16 residues. Germline CDR1 MNHNS, CDR2 SASEGT. The CDR3 reads CASSERFRMEIETQYF. CDR3 in DNA: TGTGCCAGCAGTGAAAGGTTCCGAATGGAGATCGAGACCCAGTACTTC.

The chain couples TRBV6-4 to TRBJ1-2; TRBD1 might be the D (6 bases). V was trimmed by 5 bases and J by 6 bases, leaving 16 bases between them. The CDR3 is 14 amino acids. The germline gives CDR1 MRHNA, CDR2 SNTAGT. The CDR3 loop reads CASSKRGGLDGYTF. The CDR3, as DNA: TGTGCCAGCAGTAAAAGGGGGGGTCTCGATGGCTACACCTTC.

This chain connects TRBV10-1 to TRBJ1-1; the D is unclear. The germline CDR1 and CDR2 sequences are WNHNN and SYGVQD (reference sequence). Trimming took off 6 bases at V and 1 base at J, with 9 bases between the two ends. The CDR3 totals 13 residues. CDR3 in DNA: TGCGCCAGCAGCCGAGGGTCGAACACTGAAGCTTTCTTT. Translated: CASSRGSNTEAFF.

This clone showed up just once. The chain combines TRBV5-1 with TRBJ2-5; the match to TRBD2 covers 12 bases. The CDR3 consists of 15 residues. After removal of 4 bases from V and 2 bases from J, the junction contained 3 bases not matched to a gene. Germline V CDR1 and CDR2: SGHRS, YFSETQ. CDR3 sequence: CASSALAGGQETQYF. In DNA form, the CDR3 reads TGCGCCAGCAGCGCCCTAGCGGGGGGGCAAGAGACCCAGTACTTC.

This chain joins TRBV28 and TRBJ2-7, with a tentative D call TRBD1 (6 bases). Germline loops: CDR1 MDHEN, CDR2 SYDVKM. The germline V and J ends were trimmed by 2 bases and 3 bases, with 11 bases remaining between them. The CDR3 totals 14 residues. The CDR3, as DNA: TGTGCCAGCAGTTTACCAGGACAGTACTACGAGCAGTACTTC. It is translated as CASSLPGQYYEQYF.

In nucleotides, the CDR3 is TGTGCCATCAGTGCTGGAGGCCGGGAGACCCAGTACTTC. Translated, it gives CAISAGGRETQYF. This chain uses TRBV10-3 with TRBJ2-5, with a possible D match to TRBD2 (5 bases). The CDR3 is 13 residues long. V was pared by 4 bases and J by 5 bases, with 11 bases between. Germline V gene sequence: CDR1 ENHRY, CDR2 SYGVKD.

V and J are TRBV7-9 and TRBJ1-3; D is undetermined. This CDR3 has 16 residues. V dropped 0 bases and J dropped 3 bases, with 12 bases sitting between them. Germline assignment: CDR1 SEHNR and CDR2 FQNEAQ (reference sequence). The CDR3 loop reads CASSLARGIDGNTIYF. As DNA, the CDR3 is TGTGCCAGCAGCTTAGCTCGAGGTATAGATGGAAACACCATATATTTT.

V is TRBV19 and J is TRBJ1-1; weak D call: TRBD1 (6 bases). CDR1 is LNHDA and CDR2 is SQIVND in the germline V gene (reference sequence). The CDR3 loop spans 14 amino acids. Trimming cost V 8 bases and J 3 bases, with 16 bases left between them. The CDR3, as DNA: TGTGCCAGTGGCCCGTTGCAGGGGCACACTGAAGCTTTCTTT. Protein product: CASGPLQGHTEAFF.

The chain is built from TRBV15 and TRBJ2-1; D is uncertain. Germline V CDR1 and CDR2: LNHNV, YYDKDF (reference sequence). Trimming cost V 1 base and J 8 bases, with 9 bases left between them. This CDR3 contains 13 residues. The CDR3 region is CATSRGFLYEQFF. The CDR3, as DNA: TGTGCCACCAGCAGAGGTTTCCTTTATGAGCAGTTCTTC.

This clone was observed a single time. The V and J genes are TRBV5-8 and TRBJ2-5; TRBD2 matches 15 bases. This CDR3 spans 18 amino acids. Germline lookup yields CDR1 SGHTS and CDR2 YDEGEE. The V segment lost 3 bases and the J segment 2 bases; nucleotides outside the gene matches: 8. The CDR3 nucleotides are TGTGCCAGCAGCTCGGGACTAGCGGGGGGCCTGACACAAGAGACCCAGTACTTC. Its protein is CASSSGLAGGLTQETQYF.